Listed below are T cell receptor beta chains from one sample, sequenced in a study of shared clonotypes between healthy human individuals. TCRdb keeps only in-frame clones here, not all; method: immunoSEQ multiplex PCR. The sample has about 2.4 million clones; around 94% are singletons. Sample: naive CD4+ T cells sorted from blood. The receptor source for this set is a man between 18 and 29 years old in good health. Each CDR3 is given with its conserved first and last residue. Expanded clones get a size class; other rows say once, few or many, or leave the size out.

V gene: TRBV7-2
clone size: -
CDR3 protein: CASSLPWTRDEQFF

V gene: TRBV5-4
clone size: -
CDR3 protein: CASSRQGQGLFEAFF

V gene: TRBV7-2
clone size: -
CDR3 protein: CASRSGLAGAYEQYF

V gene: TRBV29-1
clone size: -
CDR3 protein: CSVEGGGAGEKLFF

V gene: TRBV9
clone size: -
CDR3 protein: CASSRLGGAETEAFF

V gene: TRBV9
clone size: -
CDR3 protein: CASSVAGQTNQETQYF

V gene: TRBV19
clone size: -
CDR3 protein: CASSPSGQQETQYF

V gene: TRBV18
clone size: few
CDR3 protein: CASSPPGQAYNEQFF

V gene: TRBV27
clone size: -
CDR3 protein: CASSLSGVGGYGYTF

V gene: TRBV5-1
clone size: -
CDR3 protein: CASSSGTPGGALHF

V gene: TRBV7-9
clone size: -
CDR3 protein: CASSLAVSGTGGGYEQYF

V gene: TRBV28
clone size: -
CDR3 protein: CASSFNTGVTYEQYF

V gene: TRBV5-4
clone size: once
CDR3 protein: CASSLVSGGAYEQYF

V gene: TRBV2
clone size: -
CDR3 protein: CASSRLAGANVLTF

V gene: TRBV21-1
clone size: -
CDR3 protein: CASSAQNFGSRFELYSNQPQHF

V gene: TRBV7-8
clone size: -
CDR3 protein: CASSLGHNGNPRMAQYF

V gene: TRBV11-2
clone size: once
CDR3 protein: CASSPYLSEQYF

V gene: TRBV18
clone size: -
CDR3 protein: CASSPPDAPADTQYF

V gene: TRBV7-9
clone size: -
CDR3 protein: CASSLGSSGGTDTQYF

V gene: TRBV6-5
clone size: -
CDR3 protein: CASMRTFQSYEQYF

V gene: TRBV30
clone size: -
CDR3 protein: CAWSGRTGRETQYF

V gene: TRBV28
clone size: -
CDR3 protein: CASSLGLRFHF

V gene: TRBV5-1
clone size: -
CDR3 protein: CASSAPSGALNEQFF

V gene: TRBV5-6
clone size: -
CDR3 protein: CASSLGRGNYGYTF

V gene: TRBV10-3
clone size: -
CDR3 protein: CAISPEGAGNQPQHF

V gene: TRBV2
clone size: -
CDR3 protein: CASSEDRGNEKLFF

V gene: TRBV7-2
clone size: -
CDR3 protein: CASSLDLARYYEQYF

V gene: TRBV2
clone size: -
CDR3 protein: CATRPPWADTQYF

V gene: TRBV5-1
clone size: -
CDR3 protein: CASSLNPGSTDTQYF

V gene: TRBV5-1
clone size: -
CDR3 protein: CASSLVSHTSSYNSPLHF

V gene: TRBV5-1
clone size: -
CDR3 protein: CASSLAGVINQPQHF

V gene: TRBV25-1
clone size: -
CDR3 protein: CASSDSRNRQQPQHF

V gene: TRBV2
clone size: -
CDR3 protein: CATLPGQGSNEQFF

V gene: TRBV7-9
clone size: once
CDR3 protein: CASPSGESYNEQFF

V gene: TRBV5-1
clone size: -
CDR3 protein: CASSLGGGDQPQHF

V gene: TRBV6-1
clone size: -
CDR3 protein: CASSEEGQSVPQHF

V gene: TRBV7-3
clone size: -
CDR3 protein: CASSLTPAGRETQYF

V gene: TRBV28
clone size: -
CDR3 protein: CASSFGGKNSPLHF

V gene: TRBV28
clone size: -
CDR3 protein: CASRELANTGELFF

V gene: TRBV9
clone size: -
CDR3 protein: CASSPQGATNEKLFF

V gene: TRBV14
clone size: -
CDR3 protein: CASSPTGREQYF

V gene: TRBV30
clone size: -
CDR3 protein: CAWSVKAANIQYF

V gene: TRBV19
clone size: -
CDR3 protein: CASSSDRAAGYTF